A single sample is the source of the 15 T cell receptor beta chains below, sequenced in a study of blood T cell repertoires in COVID-19. Clones were sequenced by immunoSEQ multiplex PCR, and TCRdb holds only the in-frame ones, with some missing. This table holds just over 300,000 clones, under 90% found once. The material sequenced was PBMCs or T cells enriched from blood (not recorded which). The receptors shown here come from a man aged 25-45 years who had recovered from COVID-19.

The chain has TRBV9 and TRBJ2-5, with 10 bases that match TRBD2. CDR3 length equals 15 residues. V was pared by 0 bases and J by 5 bases, with 4 bases of the junction left unmatched. Germline V lookup: CDR1 SGDLS, CDR2 YYNGEE. CDR3: CASSVASGSSETQYF. As DNA, the CDR3 is TGTGCCAGCAGCGTAGCTAGCGGGAGTTCTGAGACCCAGTACTTC.

This clone was picked up one time. The J gene is TRBJ2-7, the V gene TRBV19, with 7 bases that match TRBD1. The germline V gene has CDR1 LNHDA and CDR2 SQIVND (reference sequence). V lost 5 bases and J lost 0; bases outside the gene matches: 7. This CDR3 region has 15 residues. CDR3 sequence: CASSRMDRPSYEQYF. DNA of the CDR3: TGTGCCAGTAGTCGAATGGACAGGCCCTCCTACGAGCAGTACTTC.

The chain joins TRBV3-1 (or the pseudogene TRBV3-2) to TRBJ2-7; D is uncertain. Germline V CDR1 and CDR2: LGHDT, YNNKEL (reference sequence). Deletions cut 2 bases from V and 9 bases from J, with 11 bases between. CDR3 size: 12 residues. CDR3 in DNA: TGTGCCAGCAGCCAAAGAGATGAGAGGCAGTACTTC. Encoded protein: CASSQRDERQYF.

The chain employs TRBV19 and TRBJ2-4, with D uncertain. The CDR3 has 17 amino acids. Trimming removed 3 bases from V and 0 bases from J, with 15 bases in between. The germline V gene encodes CDR1 LNHDA and CDR2 SQIVND (reference sequence). The CDR3 nucleotides read TGTGCCAGTAGTATTTACGGTCAGACAATAGCCAAAAACATTCAGTACTTC. This encodes CASSIYGQTIAKNIQYF.

The rearrangement uses TRBV14 and TRBJ2-7, with D maybe TRBD1 (6 bases). CDR1 SGHDN and CDR2 FVKESK come from the germline V gene. CDR3 length: 16 amino acids. The V end lost 3 bases, the J end lost 2 bases, and 17 bases lay between the germline ends. This chain's CDR3 is CASSQSGTPIPYEQYF. DNA of the CDR3: TGTGCCAGCAGCCAGTCCGGGACACCAATACCCTACGAGCAGTACTTC.

This chain joins TRBV21-1 and TRBJ2-3; TRBD2 is taken as the D call from the table, unchecked against the DNA. TRBV21-1 is marked as a pseudogene. This CDR3 comprises 19 residues. The CDR3 nucleotides are TGTGCCAGCAGCTCCCCCCCCGGGACTAGCGGCCCAACCACAGATACGCAGTATTTT. Encoded protein: CASSSPPGTSGPTTDTQYF.

Here the CDR3 reads CASSLPPGYEQYF. The CDR3 DNA sequence: TGCGCCAGCAGTTTACCTCCGGGCTACGAGCAGTACTTC. The rearrangement links TRBV10-2 to TRBJ2-7; D gene unclear. This CDR3 has 13 amino acids. Trimming stripped 5 bases from V and 3 bases from J, with 11 bases between. CDR1 is WSHSY and CDR2 is SAAADI in the germline V gene.

This clone occurred a few times. The rearrangement links TRBV28 to TRBJ1-6; D is unresolved. Germline loops: CDR1 MDHEN, CDR2 SYDVKM. Trimming cost V 10 bases and J 10 bases, with 8 bases left between them. This CDR3 is built from 10 residues. DNA for the CDR3: TGTGCCATCGGAGCCTCACCCCTCCACTTT. This gives the protein CAIGASPLHF.

The V gene is TRBV5-1, the J gene TRBJ1-2; no definite D call. The CDR3 spans 16 residues. Germline V gene lookup returns CDR1 SGHRS and CDR2 YFSETQ. V was trimmed by 2 bases and J by 2 bases, leaving 16 bases between them. CDR3 DNA: TGCGCCAGCAGCTTCGAGGTCGGAGCTGGAAACTATGGCTACACCTTC. Protein product: CASSFEVGAGNYGYTF.

A few counts support this clone. The chain uses TRBV4-1 and TRBJ2-7; a weak D match, TRBD2 (6 bases). Germline CDR1 is MGHRA and CDR2 is YSYEKL. The CDR3 length is 14 residues. The V end was cut by 1 base, the J end by 7 bases, with 14 bases between. The CDR3 sequence: CASSQVASVGEQYF. CDR3 DNA: TGCGCCAGCAGCCAAGTGGCTAGCGTGGGTGAGCAGTACTTC.

The rearrangement links TRBV7-9 to TRBJ2-1; 7 positions match TRBD2. The CDR3 contains 14 residues. The germline V gene encodes CDR1 SEHNR and CDR2 FQNEAQ (reference sequence). V trimming: 3 bases; J trimming: 12 bases; junction bases outside the gene matches: 11. The CDR3 here is CASSFAGEPLRQFF. CDR3 bases: TGTGCCAGCAGCTTTGCGGGAGAGCCTTTGCGGCAGTTCTTC. Supplemented by reference TRBV7-9 and TRBJ2-1, the full variable domain reads DTGVSQNPRHKITKRGQNVTFRCDPISEHNRLYWYRQTLGQGPEFLTYFQNEAQLEKSRLLSDRFSAERPKGSFSTLEIQRTEQGDSAMYLCASSFAGEPLRQFFGPGTRLTVL.

This chain uses TRBV5-4 with TRBJ2-5, with 10 nucleotides matching TRBD2. The CDR3 has 19 residues. In germline, CDR1 is SGHNT, CDR2 YYREEE (reference sequence). The junction had 16 bases not matched to a gene; V was cut back by 4 bases and J by 1 base. Written as DNA, the CDR3 is TGTGCCAGCAGCCGAACCAACTCCCGACTAGCGGGTAGCCAAGAGACCCAGTACTTC. This sequence encodes CASSRTNSRLAGSQETQYF. The full variable domain, completed using reference TRBV5-4 and TRBJ2-5, is ETGVTQSPTHLIKTRGQQVTLRCSSQSGHNTVSWYQQALGQGPQFIFQYYREEENGRGNFPPRFSGLQFPNYSSELNVNALELDDSALYLCASSRTNSRLAGSQETQYFGPGTRLLVL.

The chain is built from TRBV19 and TRBJ1-5, with 9 bases matching TRBD1. V lost 7 bases, J lost 3 bases, and 10 bases stayed unmatched. CDR3 length: 16 amino acids. The germline CDR1 and CDR2 sequences are LNHDA and SQIVND (reference sequence). CDR3 sequence (DNA): TGTGCCAGTACCCTATACGGGACAGGGTTCAATCAGCCCCAGCATTTT. Its translation: CASTLYGTGFNQPQHF.

The chain recombines TRBV5-8 with TRBJ1-6; the match to TRBD1 covers 9 bases. The V segment lost 1 base and the J segment 7 bases; nucleotides outside the gene matches: 6. Per the germline V gene, CDR1 is SGHTS and CDR2 is YDEGEE. The CDR3 totals 16 residues. The CDR3 here is CASSLRYGTGNSPLHF. As DNA, the CDR3 is TGTGCCAGCAGCTTGAGGTACGGGACAGGGAATTCACCCCTCCACTTT.

Note on this clone: This specimen includes other DNA sequences encoding the same CDR3. V usage is TRBV4-1 and J usage is TRBJ2-7; the match to TRBD1 covers 11 bases. The CDR3 has 15 residues. The trim removed 4 bases at V and 3 bases at J, leaving 5 bases unmatched. Germline V lookup: CDR1 MGHRA, CDR2 YSYEKL. The CDR3 sequence: CASSRGGTGGYEQYF. Written as DNA, the CDR3 is TGCGCCAGCAGCCGAGGGGGGACAGGGGGCTACGAGCAGTACTTC.